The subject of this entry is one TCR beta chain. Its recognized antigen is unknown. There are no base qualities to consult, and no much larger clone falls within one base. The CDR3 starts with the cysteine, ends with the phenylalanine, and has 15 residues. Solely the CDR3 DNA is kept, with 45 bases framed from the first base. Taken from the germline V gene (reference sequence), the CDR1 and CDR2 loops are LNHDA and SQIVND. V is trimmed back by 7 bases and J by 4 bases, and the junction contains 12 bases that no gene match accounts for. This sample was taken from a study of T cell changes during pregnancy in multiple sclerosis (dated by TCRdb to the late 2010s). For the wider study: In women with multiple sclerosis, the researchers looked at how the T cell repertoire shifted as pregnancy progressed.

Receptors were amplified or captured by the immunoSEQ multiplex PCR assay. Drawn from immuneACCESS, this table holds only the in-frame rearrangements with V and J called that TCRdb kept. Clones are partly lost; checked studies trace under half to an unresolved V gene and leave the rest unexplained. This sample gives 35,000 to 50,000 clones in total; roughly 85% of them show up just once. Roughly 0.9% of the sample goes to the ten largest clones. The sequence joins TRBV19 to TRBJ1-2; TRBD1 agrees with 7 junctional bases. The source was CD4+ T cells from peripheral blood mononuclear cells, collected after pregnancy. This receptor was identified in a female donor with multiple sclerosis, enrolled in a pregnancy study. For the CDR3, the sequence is CASTSPGQRPYGYTF. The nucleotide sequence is TGTGCCAGTACCTCCCCGGGACAGAGACCCTATGGCTACACCTTC.